The T cell receptor (beta chain) under discussion was sequenced for a study of blood T cell repertoires in COVID-19. Background on the study: Nucleic acid was either cDNA or gDNA, and it came from T cells, B-cell-depleted T cells, or PBMCs.

The CDR3 is 13 amino acids. V shed 6 bases and J shed 1 base, with 9 bases lying between them. CDR1 is LNHDA, CDR2 SQIVND, per germline (reference sequence). Study members were between about 18 and 95 years old and lived in around 24 US regions. Cohort allocation depended upon clinical history that participants reported. In the original workflow: Amplification of reference gene primers was used by the study to estimate nucleated cell counts. The assay was immunoSEQ multiplex PCR, and TCRdb's table has in-frame clones only and misses some. V, J and clone size derive from that table, while D and trimming were established from the DNA sequence. The sample carries some 300,000 clones, nearly 90% recorded once. This clone showed up just once.

Sequencing was done on a sample of PBMCs or T cells enriched from blood (not recorded which). The chain has TRBV19 and TRBJ1-1; D may be TRBD1 (6 bases). This clonotype was sampled from a woman in her forties or fifties who had been exposed to COVID-19. CDR3: CASSPGANTEAFF. The CDR3 region has the DNA TGTGCCAGTAGCCCAGGGGCGAACACTGAAGCTTTCTTT.